The present T cell receptor (beta chain) was sequenced within a study of cytomegalovirus exposure and HLA in healthy donors. As to this clone: As yet, its antigen is unknown.

V was clipped by 5 bases and J by 2 bases; unmatched bases: 5. This CDR3 contains 13 residues. Per germline, CDR1 GTSNPN and CDR2 SVGIG (reference sequence). In the PCR, 60 Vbeta and 13 Jbeta primers were used. The protocol was immunoSEQ multiplex PCR, while the TCRdb copy is restricted to in-frame clones and leaves out a portion. The sample consists of some 170,000 clones, 55% to 75% of them appearing once. Healthy bone marrow donors made up the cohort. Findings and caveats of the study: Reportedly, TCR beta sequences accurately predicted HLA-A and HLA-B alleles in most subjects.

The chain is built from TRBV30 and TRBJ2-5; 7 bases match TRBD2. The receptor's source is a human donor in good health. Sequencing was done on a sample of PBMCs. CDR3 region: CAWGGGVQETQYF. The CDR3 DNA is TGTGCCTGGGGGGGAGGGGTACAAGAGACCCAGTACTTC.